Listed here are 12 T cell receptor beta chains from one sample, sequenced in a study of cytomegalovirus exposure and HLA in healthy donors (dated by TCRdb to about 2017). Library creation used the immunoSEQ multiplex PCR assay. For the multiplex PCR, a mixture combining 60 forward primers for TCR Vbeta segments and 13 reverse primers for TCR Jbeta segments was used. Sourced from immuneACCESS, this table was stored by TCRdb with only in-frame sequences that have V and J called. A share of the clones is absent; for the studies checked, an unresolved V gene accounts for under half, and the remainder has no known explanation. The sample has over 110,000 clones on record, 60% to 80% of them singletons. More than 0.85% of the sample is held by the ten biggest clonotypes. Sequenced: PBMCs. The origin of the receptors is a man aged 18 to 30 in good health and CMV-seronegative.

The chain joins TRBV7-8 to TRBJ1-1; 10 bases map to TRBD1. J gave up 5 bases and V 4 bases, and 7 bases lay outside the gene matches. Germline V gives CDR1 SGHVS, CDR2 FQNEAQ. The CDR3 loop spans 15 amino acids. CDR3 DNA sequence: TGTGCCAGCAGCTCCACCCCGGGACAGGGGACTGAAGCTTTCTTT. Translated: CASSSTPGQGTEAFF.

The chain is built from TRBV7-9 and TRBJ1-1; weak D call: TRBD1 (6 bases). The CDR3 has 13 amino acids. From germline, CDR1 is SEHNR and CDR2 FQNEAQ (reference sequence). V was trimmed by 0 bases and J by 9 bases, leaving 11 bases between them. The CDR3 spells CASSLAQTGQAFF. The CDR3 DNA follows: TGTGCCAGCAGCTTAGCGCAAACAGGGCAAGCTTTCTTT.

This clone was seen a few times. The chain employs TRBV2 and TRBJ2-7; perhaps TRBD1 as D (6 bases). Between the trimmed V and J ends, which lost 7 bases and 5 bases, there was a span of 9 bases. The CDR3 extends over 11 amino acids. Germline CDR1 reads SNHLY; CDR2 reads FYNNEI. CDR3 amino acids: CASTRGNEQYF. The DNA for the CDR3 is TGTGCCAGCACCAGGGGAAACGAGCAGTACTTC.

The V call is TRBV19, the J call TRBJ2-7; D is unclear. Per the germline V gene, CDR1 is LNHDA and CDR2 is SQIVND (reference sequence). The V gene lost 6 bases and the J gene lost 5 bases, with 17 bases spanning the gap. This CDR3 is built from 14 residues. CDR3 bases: TGTGCCAGTAGGAAACACCGTTCCGAGGACGAGCAGTACTTC. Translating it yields CASRKHRSEDEQYF.

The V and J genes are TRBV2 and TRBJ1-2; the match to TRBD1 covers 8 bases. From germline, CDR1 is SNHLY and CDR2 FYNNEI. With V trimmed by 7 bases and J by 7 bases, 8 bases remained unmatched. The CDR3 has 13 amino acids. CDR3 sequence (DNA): TGTGCCAGCAAGCAGGGGGCGCCGGGTGGCTACACCTTC. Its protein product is CASKQGAPGGYTF. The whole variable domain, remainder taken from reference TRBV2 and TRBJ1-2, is EPEVTQTPSHQVTQMGQEVILRCVPISNHLYFYWYRQILGQKVEFLVSFYNNEISEKSEIFDDQFSVERPDGSNFTLKIRSTKLEDSAMYFCASKQGAPGGYTFGSGTRLTVV.

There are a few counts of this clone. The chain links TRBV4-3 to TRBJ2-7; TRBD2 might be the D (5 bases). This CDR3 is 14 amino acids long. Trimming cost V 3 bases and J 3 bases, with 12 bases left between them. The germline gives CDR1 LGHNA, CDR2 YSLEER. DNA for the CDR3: TGCGCCAGCAGCCAGGGCGCCGGGGTCTACGAGCAGTACTTC. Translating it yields CASSQGAGVYEQYF.

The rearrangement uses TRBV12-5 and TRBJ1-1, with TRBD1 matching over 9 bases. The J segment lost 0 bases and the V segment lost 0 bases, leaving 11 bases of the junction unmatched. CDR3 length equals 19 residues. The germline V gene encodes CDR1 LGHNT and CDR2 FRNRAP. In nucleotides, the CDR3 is TGTGCTAGTGGTTTGGTACATACAGGGGGCTTTTCCTTGAACACTGAAGCTTTCTTT. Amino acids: CASGLVHTGGFSLNTEAFF.

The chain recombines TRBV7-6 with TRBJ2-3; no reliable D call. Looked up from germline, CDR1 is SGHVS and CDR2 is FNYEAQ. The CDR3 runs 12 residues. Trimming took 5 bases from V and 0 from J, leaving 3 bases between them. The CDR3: CASSQSTDTQYF. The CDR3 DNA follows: TGTGCCAGCAGCCAGAGCACAGATACGCAGTATTTT. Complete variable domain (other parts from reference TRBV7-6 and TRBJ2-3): GAGVSQSPRYKVTKRGQDVALRCDPISGHVSLYWYRQALGQGPEFLTYFNYEAQQDKSGLPNDRFSAERPEGSISTLTIQRTEQRDSAMYRCASSQSTDTQYFGPGTRLTVL.

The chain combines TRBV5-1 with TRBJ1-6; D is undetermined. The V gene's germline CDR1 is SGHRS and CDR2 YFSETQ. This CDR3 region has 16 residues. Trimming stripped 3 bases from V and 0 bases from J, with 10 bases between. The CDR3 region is CASSSTGSSYNSPLHF. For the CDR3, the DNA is TGCGCCAGCAGCTCGACGGGGAGCTCCTATAATTCACCCCTCCACTTT.

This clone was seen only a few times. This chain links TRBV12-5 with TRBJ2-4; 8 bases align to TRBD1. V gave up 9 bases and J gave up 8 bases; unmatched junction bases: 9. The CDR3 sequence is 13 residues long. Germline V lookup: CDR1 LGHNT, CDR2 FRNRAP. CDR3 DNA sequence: TGTGCTAGCGGAACAGGGGGGTTGGACATTCAGTACTTC. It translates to CASGTGGLDIQYF.

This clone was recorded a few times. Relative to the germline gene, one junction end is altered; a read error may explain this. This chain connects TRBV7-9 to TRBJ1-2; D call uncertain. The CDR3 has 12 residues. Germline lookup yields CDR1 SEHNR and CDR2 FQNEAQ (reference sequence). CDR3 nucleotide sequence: TGTTCCAGCACCATGTCCGGAGTTGGCTACACCTTC. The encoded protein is CSSTMSGVGYTF. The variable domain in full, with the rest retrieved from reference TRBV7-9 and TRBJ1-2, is DTGVSQNPRHKITKRGQNVTFRCDPISEHNRLYWYRQTLGQGPEFLTYFQNEAQLEKSRLLSDRFSAERPKGSFSTLEIQRTEQGDSAMYLCSSTMSGVGYTFGSGTRLTVV.

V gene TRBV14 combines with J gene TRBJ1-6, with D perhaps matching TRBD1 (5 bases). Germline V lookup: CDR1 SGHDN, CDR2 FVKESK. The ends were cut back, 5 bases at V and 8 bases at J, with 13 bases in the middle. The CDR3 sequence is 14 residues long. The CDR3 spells CASSAWTSHSPLHF. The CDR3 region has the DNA TGTGCCAGCAGCGCTTGGACAAGCCATTCACCCCTCCACTTT.